Sequencing of this T cell receptor (beta chain) was carried out in a study of response to subunit inactivated influenza vaccine. There are a few counts of this clonotype. From the RT-PCR reads, TCRdb called clonotypes with MiXCR, one entry per CDR3 protein. The repertoire includes 170,000 or so distinct CDR3 sequences, approximately 11% of them detected once, and 35% to 40% sits in the top ten. Deletions cut 0 bases from V and 5 bases from J, with 10 bases between. This CDR3 has 14 amino acids. Germline CDR1 LGHNA, CDR2 YSLEER. The TCR was taken from a man aged 50-75 years who received an inactivated influenza vaccine. The chain combines TRBV4-3 with TRBJ2-5, with D perhaps matching TRBD1 (5 bases). Sequencing used CD8+ T cells sorted from PBMCs, obtained around 2 years after vaccination. This CDR3 reads CASSQEGDVETQYF. The DNA of the CDR3 is TGCGCCAGCAGCCAAGAAGGGGATGTCGAGACCCAGTACTTC.